The 18 T cell receptor beta chains given below trace back to one sample, sequenced in a study of Graves' ophthalmopathy and Graves' hyperthyroidism (dated by TCRdb to 2016 to 2019). The instrument was an Illumina HiSeq 2000. For repertoire sequencing, the TCR beta CDR3 regions were amplified from RNA transcripts. A first-round RT-PCR used HTBI primers with the Qiagen OneStep RT-PCR kit, followed by a second-round multiplex PCR, size selection and purification. TCRdb redid the processing of the public reads, applying fastp at Q25 and MiXCR, and retained in-frame beta chains. A single entry per CDR3 protein holds the most common genes and DNA from its merged rows. The sample table holds about 620,000 distinct CDR3 sequences, of which about 20% were seen once. About 6.6% of the sample comes from the top ten. The sequenced sample consisted of peripheral blood. These receptor sequences come from a woman under 30 with stable Graves' hyperthyroidism. Some clones in this sample may be carry-over from other donors' samples. Donor details come from another sample of the same person, matched by shared clones.

This clonotype was counted a few times. A much larger clone differs by one base, so this may be a read error. The chain has TRBV19 and TRBJ1-1; D not certain. The germline V gene encodes CDR1 LNHDA and CDR2 SQIVND (reference sequence). The CDR3 has 13 residues. In nucleotides, the CDR3 is TGTGCCAGTAGCTACGGTCCCCTCGGCAAAGCTTGCTTT. Its translation is CASSYGPLGKACF.

This clonotype was seen ten or more times. The rearrangement joins TRBV30 to TRBJ1-6; no clear D gene. This CDR3 has 15 amino acids. V dropped 3 bases and J dropped 7 bases, with 16 bases sitting between them. Germline V gene sequence: CDR1 GTSNPN, CDR2 SVGIG (reference sequence). CDR3 DNA: TGTGCCTGGAGCCCCGGGCCAGCTCGAAATTCACCCCTCCACTTT. This gives the protein CAWSPGPARNSPLHF.

In its sample, this clonotype was seen many times. The chain joins TRBV15 to TRBJ1-1; D not resolved. The CDR3 consists of 12 residues. The ends were cut back, 2 bases at V and 1 base at J, with 2 bases in the middle. Germline lookup yields CDR1 LNHNV and CDR2 YYDKDF (reference sequence). CDR3 in amino acids: CATSRTNTEAFF. The CDR3 region has the DNA TGTGCCACCAGCAGAACGAACACTGAAGCTTTCTTT.

The chain couples TRBV7-8 to TRBJ1-5; unclear D gene. CDR1 and CDR2 from the germline V gene are SGHVS and FQNEAQ. The CDR3 has 15 residues. Trimming took off 5 bases at V and 9 bases at J, with 20 bases between the two ends. CDR3 sequence reads: CASSRSSTGITPQHF. CDR3 nucleotide sequence: TGTGCCAGCAGCCGATCTTCGACGGGGATTACGCCCCAGCATTTT.

This clonotype was seen more than once but under ten times. The chain links TRBV6-5 to TRBJ1-5; D remains ambiguous. The V end was cut by 2 bases, the J end by 1 base, with 9 bases between. The germline CDR1 and CDR2 sequences are MNHEY and SVGAGI. CDR3 length: 15 residues. The CDR3 here is CASSYGDGSNQPQHF. In DNA, the CDR3 is TGTGCCAGCAGTTACGGGGATGGAAGCAATCAGCCCCAGCATTTT.

This clonotype showed up just a few times. This rearrangement joins TRBV15 to TRBJ2-5; D might be TRBD2 (7 bases). Germline lookup yields CDR1 LNHNV and CDR2 YYDKDF (reference sequence). The CDR3 has 18 amino acids. Trimming cost V 3 bases and J 3 bases, with 23 bases left between them. The CDR3 reads CATSRSPSDGGRKETQYF. The DNA for the CDR3 is TGTGCCACCAGCAGGTCTCCCTCTGACGGGGGGCGCAAAGAGACCCAGTACTTC.

This clonotype has at least ten counts. The chain has TRBV12-3 or TRBV12-4 and TRBJ2-7; D is ambiguous. This CDR3 contains 13 residues. V dropped 3 bases and J dropped 0 bases, with 6 bases sitting between them. The CDR3 nucleotides are TGTGCCAGCAGTTTTCTCTCCTCCTACGAGCAGTACTTC. Translation gives CASSFLSSYEQYF.

This clonotype came up many times. The chain's CDR3 is CAISEGYGGNTEAFF. DNA for the CDR3: TGTGCCATCAGTGAGGGGTACGGAGGGAACACTGAAGCTTTCTTT. The rearrangement links TRBV10-3 to TRBJ1-1, with D unresolved. The CDR3 totals 15 residues. The germline CDR1 and CDR2 sequences are ENHRY and SYGVKD. V lost 2 bases and J lost 1, with 11 bases in between.

This clonotype appeared many times. V is TRBV3-1 and J is TRBJ1-2; D is undetermined. CDR1 and CDR2 (germline): LGHDT, YNNKEL (reference sequence). V lost 5 bases and J 8 bases, leaving 24 bases between the germline ends. CDR3 size: 16 residues. The CDR3 sequence: CASSSTSSNYLHGYTF. The CDR3 DNA is TGTGCCAGCAGCTCTACGTCCTCGAACTATCTCCACGGCTACACCTTC.

This clonotype was recorded many times. The rearrangement links TRBV10-1 to TRBJ2-1; a possible D gene is TRBD1 (6 bases). The CDR3 contains 14 residues. The germline V gene encodes CDR1 WNHNN and CDR2 SYGVQD (reference sequence). V gave up 3 bases and J gave up 9 bases, with 15 bases separating them. The CDR3 here is CASSDRTERSEQFF. CDR3 DNA: TGCGCCAGCAGTGACCGGACAGAGAGGAGTGAGCAGTTCTTC.

Comments on this clonotype: One base away lies a much larger clone, so this may be a sequencing read error. The CDR3 ends on some other residue instead of the conserved phenylalanine or tryptophan, so this is likely a read error. This chain links TRBV6-5 with TRBJ2-3; D is unresolved. V was clipped by 3 bases and J by 6 bases, with 13 bases between them. This CDR3 is built from 14 residues. From germline, CDR1 is MNHEY and CDR2 SVGAGI. This CDR3 is CASSYRLPLDTQYC. CDR3 coding DNA: TGTGCCAGCAGTTATAGGTTACCCTTGGATACGCAGTATTGT.

This clonotype showed up many times. CDR3 loop: CATRSAPGRAPGFYGYTF. The CDR3 DNA is TGTGCCACCAGATCGGCCCCGGGACGTGCCCCCGGGTTCTATGGCTACACCTTC. J is TRBJ1-2 and V is TRBV15; tentatively, D is TRBD1 (5 bases). Germline CDR1 LNHNV, CDR2 YYDKDF (reference sequence). V was shortened by 6 bases and J by 4 bases, with 27 bases between the two germline ends. This CDR3 region has 18 residues.

Worth noting for this clonotype: A junction end diverges from the germline sequence, so it may reflect a read error. J is TRBJ1-5 and V is TRBV6-1; D unresolved. CDR3 length: 14 residues. Germline V lookup: CDR1 MNHNS, CDR2 SASEGT. As DNA, the CDR3 is TGTGCCAGCAGCATTCAGGCGCCGAATCAGCCTCAGCATTTT. As protein: CASSIQAPNQPQHF.

This clonotype was picked up many times. The chain is built from TRBV20-1 and TRBJ2-5; 11 nucleotides match TRBD2. From germline, CDR1 is DFQATT and CDR2 SNEGSKA (reference sequence). The V and J ends lost 4 bases and 6 bases, in that order; junction bases with no gene match: 7. The CDR3 loop spans 14 amino acids. CDR3 coding DNA: TGCAGTGCTATCCCCCTAGCGGGGGGCCAGACCCAGTACTTC. This translates into CSAIPLAGGQTQYF.

Regarding this clonotype: The CDR3 ends on some other residue instead of the conserved phenylalanine or tryptophan, so this is likely a read error. The V call is TRBV18, the J call TRBJ1-2; TRBD1 is a possible D gene (6 bases). The germline V and J ends were trimmed by 3 bases and 7 bases, with 12 bases remaining between them. The CDR3 has 13 amino acids. Germline CDR1 is KGHSH and CDR2 is LQKENI. This chain's CDR3 is CASSPGGEAGYTY. In DNA, the CDR3 is TGTGCCAGCTCACCGGGGGGCGAGGCTGGCTACACCTAC.

The V call is TRBV3-1, the J call TRBJ2-7; tentatively, D is TRBD2 (6 bases). V gave up 5 bases and J gave up 2 bases, with 13 bases separating them. Germline V gene data show CDR1 as LGHDT and CDR2 as YNNKEL (reference sequence). The CDR3 sequence is 14 residues long. The CDR3, as DNA: TGTGCCAGCAGCTCACGGGGGATCCCCTACGAGCAGTACTTC. Its protein is CASSSRGIPYEQYF.

The rearrangement links TRBV6-1 to TRBJ1-2, with 7 bases fitting TRBD1. The CDR3 is 15 residues long. Looked up from germline, CDR1 is MNHNS and CDR2 is SASEGT. V was clipped by 7 bases and J by 4 bases; unmatched bases: 12. CDR3 DNA sequence: TGTGCCAGCAAAGGCGGACAGGCCGGGATCTATGGCTACACCTTC. It translates to CASKGGQAGIYGYTF.

The rearrangement uses TRBV19 and TRBJ1-5, with 8 bases lining up with TRBD1. Germline V gene data show CDR1 as LNHDA and CDR2 as SQIVND (reference sequence). Losses at the gene ends were 8 bases for V and 3 bases for J; bases not matched to a gene: 12. CDR3 size: 16 residues. The CDR3 region is CASSISGQGVNQPQHF. The CDR3 DNA follows: TGTGCCAGTTCCATATCCGGACAGGGTGTCAATCAGCCCCAGCATTTT.